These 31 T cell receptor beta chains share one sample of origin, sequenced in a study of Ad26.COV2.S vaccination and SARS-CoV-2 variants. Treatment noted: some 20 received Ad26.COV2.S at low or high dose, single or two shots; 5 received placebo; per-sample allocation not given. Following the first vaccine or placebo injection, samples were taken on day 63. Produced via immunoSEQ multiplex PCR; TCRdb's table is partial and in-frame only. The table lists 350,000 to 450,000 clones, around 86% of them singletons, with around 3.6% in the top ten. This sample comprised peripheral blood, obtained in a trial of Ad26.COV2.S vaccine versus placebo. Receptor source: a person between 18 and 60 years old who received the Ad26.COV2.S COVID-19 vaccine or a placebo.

The CDR3 reads CASSPRDRDYEQYF. DNA for the CDR3: TGTGCCAGCAGCCCGCGGGACAGGGACTACGAGCAGTACTTC. This chain joins TRBV7-8 and TRBJ2-7, with 9 positions matching TRBD1. Germline trimming cut 5 bases from V and 3 bases from J; bases unmatched to any gene: 5. The CDR3 consists of 14 residues. CDR1 is SGHVS and CDR2 is FQNEAQ in the germline V gene.

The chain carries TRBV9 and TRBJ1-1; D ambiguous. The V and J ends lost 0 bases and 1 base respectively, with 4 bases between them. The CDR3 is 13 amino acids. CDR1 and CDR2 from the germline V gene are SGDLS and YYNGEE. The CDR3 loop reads CASSVGKNTEAFF. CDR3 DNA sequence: TGTGCCAGCAGCGTAGGTAAGAACACTGAAGCTTTCTTT. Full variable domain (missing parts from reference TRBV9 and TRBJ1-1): DSGVTQTPKHLITATGQRVTLRCSPRSGDLSVYWYQQSLDQGLQFLIQYYNGEERAKGNILERFSAQQFPDLHSELNLSSLELGDSALYFCASSVGKNTEAFFGQGTRLTVV.

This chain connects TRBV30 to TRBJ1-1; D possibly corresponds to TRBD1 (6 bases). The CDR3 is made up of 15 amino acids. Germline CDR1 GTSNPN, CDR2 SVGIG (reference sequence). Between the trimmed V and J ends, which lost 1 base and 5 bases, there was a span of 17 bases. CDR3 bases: TGTGCCTGGAGTGCCCCAGGGGACGTGATTACTGAAGCTTTCTTT. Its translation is CAWSAPGDVITEAFF.

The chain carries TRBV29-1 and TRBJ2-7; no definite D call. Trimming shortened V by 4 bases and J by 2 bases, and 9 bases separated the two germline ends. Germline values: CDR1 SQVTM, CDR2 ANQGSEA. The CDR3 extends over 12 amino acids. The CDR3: CSVADGPYEQYF. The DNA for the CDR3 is TGCAGCGTTGCGGACGGCCCCTACGAGCAGTACTTC.

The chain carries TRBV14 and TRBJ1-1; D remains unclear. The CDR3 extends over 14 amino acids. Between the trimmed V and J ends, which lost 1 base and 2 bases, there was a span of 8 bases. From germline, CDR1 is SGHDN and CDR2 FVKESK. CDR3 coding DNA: TGTGCCAGCAGCCAAGTCGCAGGAAACACTGAAGCTTTCTTT. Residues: CASSQVAGNTEAFF.

The CDR3 nucleotides are TGCGCCAGCAGCCAAGAATTGGTTGACAGGAGGGCCGAAAAACTGTTTTTT. Encoded protein: CASSQELVDRRAEKLFF. The chain uses TRBV4-3 and TRBJ1-4; D is possibly TRBD1 (6 bases). Per germline, CDR1 LGHNA and CDR2 YSLEER. This CDR3 comprises 17 residues. The V end was cut by 0 bases, the J end by 8 bases, with 19 bases between.

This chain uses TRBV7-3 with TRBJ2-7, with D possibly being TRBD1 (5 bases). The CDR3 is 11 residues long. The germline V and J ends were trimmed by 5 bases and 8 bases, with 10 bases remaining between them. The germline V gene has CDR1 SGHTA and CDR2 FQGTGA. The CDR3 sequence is CASSDDRKQYF. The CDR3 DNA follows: TGTGCCAGCAGCGACGACAGAAAGCAGTACTTC.

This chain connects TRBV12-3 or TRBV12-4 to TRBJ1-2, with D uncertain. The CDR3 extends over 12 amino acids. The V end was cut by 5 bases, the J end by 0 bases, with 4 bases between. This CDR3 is CASSPANYGYTF. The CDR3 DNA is TGTGCCAGCAGTCCAGCTAACTATGGCTACACCTTC.

The CDR3 DNA is TGTGCCAGCAGCTTGGCCCTTGCGGGGCTGCCAACAGATACGCAGTATTTT. Residues: CASSLALAGLPTDTQYF. The chain is built from TRBV5-4 and TRBJ2-3; D is possibly TRBD2 (6 bases). V was trimmed by 0 bases and J by 3 bases, leaving 17 bases between them. The CDR3 length is 17 residues. Germline V lookup: CDR1 SGHNT, CDR2 YYREEE (reference sequence).

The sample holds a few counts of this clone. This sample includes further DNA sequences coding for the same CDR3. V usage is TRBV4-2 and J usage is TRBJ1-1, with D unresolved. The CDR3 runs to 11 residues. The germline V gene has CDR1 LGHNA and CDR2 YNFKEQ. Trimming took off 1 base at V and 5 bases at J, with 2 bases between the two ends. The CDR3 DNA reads TGTGCCAGCAGCCAAGGGACTGAAGCTTTCTTT. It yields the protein CASSQGTEAFF.

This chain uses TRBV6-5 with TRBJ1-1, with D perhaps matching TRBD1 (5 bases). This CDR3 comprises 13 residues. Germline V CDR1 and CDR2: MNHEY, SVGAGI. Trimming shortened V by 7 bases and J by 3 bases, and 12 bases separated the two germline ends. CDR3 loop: CASIPGGDTEAFF. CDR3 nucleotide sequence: TGTGCCAGCATCCCGGGGGGGGACACTGAAGCTTTCTTT.

The CDR3 nucleotides are TGTGCCAGCTCCCCCGGGGGGCGTCAGCCCCAGCATTTT. Translating gives CASSPGGRQPQHF. The chain employs TRBV6-5 and TRBJ1-5; the D gene is possibly TRBD1 (6 bases). The length of the CDR3 is 13 residues. V was clipped by 8 bases and J by 6 bases, with 14 bases between them. Germline values: CDR1 MNHEY, CDR2 SVGAGI.

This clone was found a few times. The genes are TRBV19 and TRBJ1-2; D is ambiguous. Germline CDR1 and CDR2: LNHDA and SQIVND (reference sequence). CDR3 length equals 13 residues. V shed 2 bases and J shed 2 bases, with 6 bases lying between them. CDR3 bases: TGTGCCAGTAGTATAAAGGGAAACTATGGCTACACCTTC. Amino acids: CASSIKGNYGYTF.

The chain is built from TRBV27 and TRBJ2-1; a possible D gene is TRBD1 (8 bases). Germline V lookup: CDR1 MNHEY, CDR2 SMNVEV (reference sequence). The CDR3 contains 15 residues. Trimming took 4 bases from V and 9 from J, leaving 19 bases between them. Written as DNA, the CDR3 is TGTGCCAGCAGTTCGACACAGGGGGACTACGGTGAGCAGTTCTTC. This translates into CASSSTQGDYGEQFF.

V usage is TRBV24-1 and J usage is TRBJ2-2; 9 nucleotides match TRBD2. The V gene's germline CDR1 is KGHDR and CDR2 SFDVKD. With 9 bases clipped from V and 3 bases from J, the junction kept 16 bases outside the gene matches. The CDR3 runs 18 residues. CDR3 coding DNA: TGTGCCACCGGCCCTAGCGGGGCCCCCCTCGGGGACACCGGGGAGCTGTTTTTT. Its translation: CATGPSGAPLGDTGELFF.

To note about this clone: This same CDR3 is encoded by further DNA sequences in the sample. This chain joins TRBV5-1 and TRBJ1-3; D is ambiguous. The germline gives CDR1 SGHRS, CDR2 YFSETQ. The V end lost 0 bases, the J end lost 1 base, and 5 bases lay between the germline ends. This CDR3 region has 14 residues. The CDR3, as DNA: TGCGCCAGCAGCTTGGGGAGTTCTGGAAACACCATATATTTT. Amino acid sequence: CASSLGSSGNTIYF.

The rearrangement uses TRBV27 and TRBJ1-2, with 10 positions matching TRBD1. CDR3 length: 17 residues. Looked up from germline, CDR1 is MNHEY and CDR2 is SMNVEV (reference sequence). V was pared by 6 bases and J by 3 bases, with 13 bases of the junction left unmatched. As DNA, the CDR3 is TGTGCCAGCAGCTCATCCCGGGACAGGGGAAAAGACTATGGCTACACCTTC. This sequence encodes CASSSSRDRGKDYGYTF.

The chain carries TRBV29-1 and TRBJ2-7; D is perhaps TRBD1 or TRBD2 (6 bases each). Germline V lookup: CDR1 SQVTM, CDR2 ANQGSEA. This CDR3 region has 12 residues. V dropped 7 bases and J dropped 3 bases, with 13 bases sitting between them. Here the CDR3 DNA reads TGCAGCGCCGAGGGGGGTGGCTACGAGCAGTACTTC. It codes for CSAEGGGYEQYF.

CDR3 protein: CASRDRGLTEAFF. The CDR3 DNA follows: TGTGCCAGCAGGGACAGGGGACTAACTGAAGCTTTCTTT. This chain uses TRBV2 with TRBJ1-1; 9 nucleotides agree with TRBD1. This CDR3 is built from 13 residues. J lost 5 bases, V lost 6 bases, and 4 bases had no gene match. Germline V gene sequence: CDR1 SNHLY, CDR2 FYNNEI. The entire variable domain, with the rest obtained from reference TRBV2 and TRBJ1-1, is as follows: EPEVTQTPSHQVTQMGQEVILRCVPISNHLYFYWYRQILGQKVEFLVSFYNNEISEKSEIFDDQFSVERPDGSNFTLKIRSTKLEDSAMYFCASRDRGLTEAFFGQGTRLTVV.

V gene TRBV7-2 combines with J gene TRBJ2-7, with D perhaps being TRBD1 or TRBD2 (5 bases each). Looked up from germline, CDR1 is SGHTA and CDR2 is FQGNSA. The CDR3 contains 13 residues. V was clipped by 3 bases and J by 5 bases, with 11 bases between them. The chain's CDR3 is CASSFSRENEQYF. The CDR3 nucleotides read TGTGCCAGCAGCTTCTCCAGGGAGAACGAGCAGTACTTC. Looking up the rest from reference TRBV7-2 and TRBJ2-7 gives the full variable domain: GAGVSQSPSNKVTEKGKDVELRCDPISGHTALYWYRQSLGQGLEFLIYFQGNSAPDKSGLPSDRFSAERTGGSVSTLTIQRTQQEDSAVYLCASSFSRENEQYFGPGTRLTVT.

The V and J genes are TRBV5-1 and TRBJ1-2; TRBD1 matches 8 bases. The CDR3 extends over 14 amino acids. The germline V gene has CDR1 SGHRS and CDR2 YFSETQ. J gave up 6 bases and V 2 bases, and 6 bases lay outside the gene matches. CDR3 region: CASSLYRGADGYTF. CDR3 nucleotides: TGCGCCAGCAGCTTATACAGGGGGGCGGATGGCTACACCTTC. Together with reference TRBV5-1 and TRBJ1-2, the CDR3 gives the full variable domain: KAGVTQTPRYLIKTRGQQVTLSCSPISGHRSVSWYQQTPGQGLQFLFEYFSETQRNKGNFPGRFSGRQFSNSRSEMNVSTLELGDSALYLCASSLYRGADGYTFGSGTRLTVV.

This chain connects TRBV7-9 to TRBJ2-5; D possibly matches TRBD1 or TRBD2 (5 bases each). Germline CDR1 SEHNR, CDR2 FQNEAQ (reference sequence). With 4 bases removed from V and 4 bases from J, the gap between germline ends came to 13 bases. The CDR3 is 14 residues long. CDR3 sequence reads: CASSSRQGVETQYF. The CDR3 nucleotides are TGTGCCAGCAGCTCACGGCAGGGAGTAGAGACCCAGTACTTC. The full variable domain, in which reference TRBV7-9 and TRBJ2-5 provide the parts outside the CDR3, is DTGVSQNPRHKITKRGQNVTFRCDPISEHNRLYWYRQTLGQGPEFLTYFQNEAQLEKSRLLSDRFSAERPKGSFSTLEIQRTEQGDSAMYLCASSSRQGVETQYFGPGTRLLVL.

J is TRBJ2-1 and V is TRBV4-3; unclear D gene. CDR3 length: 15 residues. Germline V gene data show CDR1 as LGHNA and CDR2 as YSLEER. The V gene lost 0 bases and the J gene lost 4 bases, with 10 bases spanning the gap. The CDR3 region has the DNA TGCGCCAGCAGCCAAGATCGGACGAATTACAATGAGCAGTTCTTC. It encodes CASSQDRTNYNEQFF.

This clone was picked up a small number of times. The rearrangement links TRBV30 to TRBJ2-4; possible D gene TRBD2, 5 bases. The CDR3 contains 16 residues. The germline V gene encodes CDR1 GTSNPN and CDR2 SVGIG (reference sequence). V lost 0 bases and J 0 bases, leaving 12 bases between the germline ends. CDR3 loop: CAWSVFTTIAKNIQYF. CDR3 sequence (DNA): TGTGCCTGGAGTGTATTTACGACTATAGCCAAAAACATTCAGTACTTC.

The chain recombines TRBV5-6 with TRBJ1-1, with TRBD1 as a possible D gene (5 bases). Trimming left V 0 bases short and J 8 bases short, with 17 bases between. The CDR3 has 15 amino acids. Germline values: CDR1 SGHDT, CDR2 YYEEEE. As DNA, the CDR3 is TGTGCCAGCAGCTTGGCCAGAGGGACCTTGGGGGAAGCTTTCTTT. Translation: CASSLARGTLGEAFF.

The CDR3, as DNA: TGTGCCAGCACCCCTGGGGTAAACACAGATACGCAGTATTTT. Encoded protein: CASTPGVNTDTQYF. This rearrangement joins TRBV2 to TRBJ2-3, with no clear D. The CDR3 totals 14 residues. The V gene's germline CDR1 is SNHLY and CDR2 FYNNEI. Trimming removed 7 bases at V and 2 bases at J, with 13 bases between.

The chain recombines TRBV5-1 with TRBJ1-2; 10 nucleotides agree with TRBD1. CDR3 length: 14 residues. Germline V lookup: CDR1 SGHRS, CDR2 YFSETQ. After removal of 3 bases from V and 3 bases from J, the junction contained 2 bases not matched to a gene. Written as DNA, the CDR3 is TGCGCCAGCAGCTGGGGGACAGGGGACTATGGCTACACCTTC. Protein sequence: CASSWGTGDYGYTF.

The CDR3: CASSFSPTAGSSGNTIYF. Written as DNA, the CDR3 is TGTGCCAGCAGCTTTTCTCCAACTGCGGGGAGCTCTGGAAACACCATATATTTT. This chain uses TRBV11-2 with TRBJ1-3; D gene ambiguous. This CDR3 region has 18 residues. Trimming removed 3 bases from V and 0 bases from J, with 18 bases in between. CDR1 is SGHAT, CDR2 FQNNGV, per germline.

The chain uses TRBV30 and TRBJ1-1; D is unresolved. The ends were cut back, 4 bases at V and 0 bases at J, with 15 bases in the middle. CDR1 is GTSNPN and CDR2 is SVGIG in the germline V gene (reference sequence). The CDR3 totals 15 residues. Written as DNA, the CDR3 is TGTGCCTGGATTCTCTATCAAAACATGAACACTGAAGCTTTCTTT. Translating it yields CAWILYQNMNTEAFF.

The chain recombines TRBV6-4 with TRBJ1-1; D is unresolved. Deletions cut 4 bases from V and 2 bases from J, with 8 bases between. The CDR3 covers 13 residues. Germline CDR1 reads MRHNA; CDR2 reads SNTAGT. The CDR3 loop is CASSAGRNTEAFF. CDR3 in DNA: TGTGCCAGCAGTGCAGGCAGAAACACTGAAGCTTTCTTT.

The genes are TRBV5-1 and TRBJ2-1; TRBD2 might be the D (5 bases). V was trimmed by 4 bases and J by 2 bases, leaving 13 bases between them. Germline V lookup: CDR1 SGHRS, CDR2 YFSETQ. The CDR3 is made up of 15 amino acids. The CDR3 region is CASSPSGSPYNEQFF. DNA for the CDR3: TGCGCCAGCAGCCCGAGCGGTAGCCCCTACAATGAGCAGTTCTTC.